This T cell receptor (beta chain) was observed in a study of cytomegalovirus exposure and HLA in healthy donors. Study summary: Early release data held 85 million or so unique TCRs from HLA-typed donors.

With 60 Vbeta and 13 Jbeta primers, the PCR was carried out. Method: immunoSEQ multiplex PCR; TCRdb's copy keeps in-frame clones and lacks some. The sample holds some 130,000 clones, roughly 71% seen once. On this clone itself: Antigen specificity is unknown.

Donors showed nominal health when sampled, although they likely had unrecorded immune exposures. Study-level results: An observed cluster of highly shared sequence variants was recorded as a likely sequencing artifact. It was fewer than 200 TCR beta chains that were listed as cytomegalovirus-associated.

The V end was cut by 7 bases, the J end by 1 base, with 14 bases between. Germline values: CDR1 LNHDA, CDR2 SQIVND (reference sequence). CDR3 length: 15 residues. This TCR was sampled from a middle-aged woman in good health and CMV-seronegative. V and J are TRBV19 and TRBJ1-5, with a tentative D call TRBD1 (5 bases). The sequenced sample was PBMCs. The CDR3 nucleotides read TGTGCCAGTACTCTAATCGGGGGAAGCAATCAGCCCCAGCATTTT. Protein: CASTLIGGSNQPQHF.